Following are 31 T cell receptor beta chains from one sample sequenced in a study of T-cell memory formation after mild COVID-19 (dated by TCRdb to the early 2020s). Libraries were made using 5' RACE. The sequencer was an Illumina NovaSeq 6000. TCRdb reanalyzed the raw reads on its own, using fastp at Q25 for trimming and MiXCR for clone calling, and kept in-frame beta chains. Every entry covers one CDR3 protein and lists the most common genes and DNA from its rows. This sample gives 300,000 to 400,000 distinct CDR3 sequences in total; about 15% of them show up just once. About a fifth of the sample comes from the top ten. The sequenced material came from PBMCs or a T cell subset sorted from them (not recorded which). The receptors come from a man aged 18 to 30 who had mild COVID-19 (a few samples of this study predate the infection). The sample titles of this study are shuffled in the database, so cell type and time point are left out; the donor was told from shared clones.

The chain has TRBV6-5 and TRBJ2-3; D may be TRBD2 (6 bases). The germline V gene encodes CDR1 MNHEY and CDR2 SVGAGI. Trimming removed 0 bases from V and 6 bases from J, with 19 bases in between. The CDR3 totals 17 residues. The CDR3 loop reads CASSYSNSVGLRDTQYF. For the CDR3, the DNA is TGTGCCAGCAGTTACTCGAACTCCGTGGGACTTAGGGATACGCAGTATTTT.

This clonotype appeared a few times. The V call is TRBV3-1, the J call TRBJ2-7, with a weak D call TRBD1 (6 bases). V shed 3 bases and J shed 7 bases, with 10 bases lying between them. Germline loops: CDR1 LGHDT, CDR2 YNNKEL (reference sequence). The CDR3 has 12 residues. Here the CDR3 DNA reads TGTGCCAGCAGCCAGGACAGTTCGGAGCAGTACTTC. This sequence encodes CASSQDSSEQYF.

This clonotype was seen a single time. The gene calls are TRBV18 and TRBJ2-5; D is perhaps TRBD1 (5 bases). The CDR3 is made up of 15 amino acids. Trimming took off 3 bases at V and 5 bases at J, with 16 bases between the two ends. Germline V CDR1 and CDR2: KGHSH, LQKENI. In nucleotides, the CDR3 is TGTGCCAGCTCACCCGTCGTTGGTGCAGGGGAGACCCAGTACTTC. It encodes CASSPVVGAGETQYF.

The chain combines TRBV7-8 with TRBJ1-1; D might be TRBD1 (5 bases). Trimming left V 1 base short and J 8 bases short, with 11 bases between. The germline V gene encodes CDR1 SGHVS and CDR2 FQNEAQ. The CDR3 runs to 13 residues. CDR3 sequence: CASSLGATEEAFF. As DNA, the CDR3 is TGTGCCAGCAGCTTAGGCGCGACAGAGGAAGCTTTCTTT.

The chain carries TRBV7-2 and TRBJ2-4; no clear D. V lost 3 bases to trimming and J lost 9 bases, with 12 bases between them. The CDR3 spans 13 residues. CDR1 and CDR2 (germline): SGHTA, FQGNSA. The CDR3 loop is CASSFSPAVIQYF. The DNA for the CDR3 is TGTGCCAGCAGCTTCTCCCCCGCGGTCATTCAGTACTTC.

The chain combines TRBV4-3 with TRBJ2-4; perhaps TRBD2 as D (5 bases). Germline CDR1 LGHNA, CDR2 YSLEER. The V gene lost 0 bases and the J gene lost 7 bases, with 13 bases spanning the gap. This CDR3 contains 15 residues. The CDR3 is CASSQERGLGNIQYF. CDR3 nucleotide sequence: TGCGCCAGCAGCCAAGAAAGAGGGCTAGGGAACATTCAGTACTTC.

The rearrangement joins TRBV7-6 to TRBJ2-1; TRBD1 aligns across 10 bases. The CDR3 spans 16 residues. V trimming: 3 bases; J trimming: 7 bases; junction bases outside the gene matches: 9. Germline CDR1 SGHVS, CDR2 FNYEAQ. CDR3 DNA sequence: TGTGCCAGCAGCTTGGTCTATGTGGACAGGGGGAATGAGCAGTTCTTC. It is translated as CASSLVYVDRGNEQFF.

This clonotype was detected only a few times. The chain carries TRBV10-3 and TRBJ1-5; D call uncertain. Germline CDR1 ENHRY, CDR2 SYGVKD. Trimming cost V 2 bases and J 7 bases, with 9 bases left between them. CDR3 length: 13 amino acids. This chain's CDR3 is CAISEGGVQPQHF. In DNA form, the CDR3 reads TGTGCCATCAGTGAGGGTGGAGTACAGCCCCAGCATTTT.

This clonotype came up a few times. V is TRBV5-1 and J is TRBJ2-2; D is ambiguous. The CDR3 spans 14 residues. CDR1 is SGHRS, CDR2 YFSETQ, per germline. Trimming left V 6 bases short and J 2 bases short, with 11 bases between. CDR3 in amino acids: CASNLGDNTGELFF. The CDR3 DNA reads TGCGCCAGCAACTTAGGAGACAACACCGGGGAGCTGTTTTTT. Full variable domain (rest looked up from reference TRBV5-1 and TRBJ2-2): KAGVTQTPRYLIKTRGQQVTLSCSPISGHRSVSWYQQTPGQGLQFLFEYFSETQRNKGNFPGRFSGRQFSNSRSEMNVSTLELGDSALYLCASNLGDNTGELFFGEGSRLTVL.

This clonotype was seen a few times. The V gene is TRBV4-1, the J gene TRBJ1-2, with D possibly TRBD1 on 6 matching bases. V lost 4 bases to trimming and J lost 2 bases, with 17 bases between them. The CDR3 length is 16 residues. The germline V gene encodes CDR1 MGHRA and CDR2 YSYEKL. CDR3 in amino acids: CASSRTPGERNYGYTF. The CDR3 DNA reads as TGCGCCAGCAGCCGGACGCCAGGGGAAAGAAACTATGGCTACACCTTC.

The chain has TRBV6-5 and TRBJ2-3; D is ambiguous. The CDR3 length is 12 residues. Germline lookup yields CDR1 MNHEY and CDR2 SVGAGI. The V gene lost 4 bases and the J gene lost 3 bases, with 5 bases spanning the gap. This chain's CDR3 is CASSSMTDTQYF. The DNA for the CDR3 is TGTGCCAGCAGTTCCATGACAGATACGCAGTATTTT.

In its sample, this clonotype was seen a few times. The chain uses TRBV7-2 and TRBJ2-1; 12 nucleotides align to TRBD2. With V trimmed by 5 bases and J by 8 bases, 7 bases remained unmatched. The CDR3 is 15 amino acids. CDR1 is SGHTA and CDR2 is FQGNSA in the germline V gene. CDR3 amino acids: CASSATSGGLDEQFF. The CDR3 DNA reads TGTGCCAGCAGCGCCACTAGCGGGGGGCTTGATGAGCAGTTCTTC. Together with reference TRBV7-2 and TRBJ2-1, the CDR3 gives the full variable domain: GAGVSQSPSNKVTEKGKDVELRCDPISGHTALYWYRQSLGQGLEFLIYFQGNSAPDKSGLPSDRFSAERTGGSVSTLTIQRTQQEDSAVYLCASSATSGGLDEQFFGPGTRLTVL.

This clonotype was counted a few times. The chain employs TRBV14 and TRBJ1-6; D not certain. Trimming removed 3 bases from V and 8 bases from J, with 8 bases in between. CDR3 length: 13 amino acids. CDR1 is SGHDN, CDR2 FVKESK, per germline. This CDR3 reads CASSQSRYSPLHF. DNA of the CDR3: TGTGCCAGCAGCCAGTCCCGGTATTCACCCCTCCACTTT.

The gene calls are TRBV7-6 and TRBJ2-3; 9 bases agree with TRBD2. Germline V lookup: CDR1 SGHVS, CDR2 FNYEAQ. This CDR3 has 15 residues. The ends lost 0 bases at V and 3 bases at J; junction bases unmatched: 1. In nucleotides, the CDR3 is TGTGCCAGCAGCTTAGCCCTAGCGGGAACAGATACGCAGTATTTT. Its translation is CASSLALAGTDTQYF.

The CDR3 reads CASRTGKENIQYF. The DNA of the CDR3 is TGTGCCAGTAGGACAGGGAAAGAAAACATTCAGTACTTC. V usage is TRBV19 and J usage is TRBJ2-4; 7 nucleotides align to TRBD1. The CDR3 runs to 13 residues. Germline loops: CDR1 LNHDA, CDR2 SQIVND (reference sequence). After removal of 6 bases from V and 5 bases from J, the junction contained 4 bases not matched to a gene.

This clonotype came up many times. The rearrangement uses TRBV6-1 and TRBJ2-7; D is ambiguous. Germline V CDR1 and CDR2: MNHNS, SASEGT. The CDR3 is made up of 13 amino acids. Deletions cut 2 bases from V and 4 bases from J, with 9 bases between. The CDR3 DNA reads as TGTGCCAGCAGTGAACTGGGGTCGTACGAGCAGTACTTC. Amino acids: CASSELGSYEQYF.

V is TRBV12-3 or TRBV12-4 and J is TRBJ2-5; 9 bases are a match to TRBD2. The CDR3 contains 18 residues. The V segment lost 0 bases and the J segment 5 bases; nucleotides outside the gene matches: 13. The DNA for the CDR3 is TGTGCCAGCAGTTTAGCGCACAGGGGTCTAGCGGGGTCCGAGACCCAGTACTTC. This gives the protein CASSLAHRGLAGSETQYF.

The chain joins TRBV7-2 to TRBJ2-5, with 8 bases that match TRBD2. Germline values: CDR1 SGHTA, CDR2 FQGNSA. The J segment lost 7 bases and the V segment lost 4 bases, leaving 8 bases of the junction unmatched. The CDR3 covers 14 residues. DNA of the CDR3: TGTGCCAGCAGCTCGACTAGCGTGGGTCGGACCCAGTACTTC. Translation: CASSSTSVGRTQYF.

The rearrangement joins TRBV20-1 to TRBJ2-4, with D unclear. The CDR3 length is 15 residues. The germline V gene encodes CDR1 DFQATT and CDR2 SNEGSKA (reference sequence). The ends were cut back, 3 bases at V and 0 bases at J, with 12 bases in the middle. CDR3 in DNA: TGCAGTGCTAGGTCCGGGCCGTTAGCCAAAAACATTCAGTACTTC. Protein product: CSARSGPLAKNIQYF.

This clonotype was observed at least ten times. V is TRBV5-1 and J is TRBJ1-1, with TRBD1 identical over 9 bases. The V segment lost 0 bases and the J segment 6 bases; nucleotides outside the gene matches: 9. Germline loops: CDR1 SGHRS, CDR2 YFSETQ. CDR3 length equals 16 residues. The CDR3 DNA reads TGCGCCAGCAGCTTGGCGGACCCGGGACAGGGCGCTGAAGCTTTCTTT. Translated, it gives CASSLADPGQGAEAFF.

The CDR3 protein is CASSPLTGAYEQYF. CDR3 DNA sequence: TGTGCCAGCAGTCCTCTGACAGGGGCCTACGAGCAGTACTTC. The J gene is TRBJ2-7, the V gene TRBV2; 8 bases agree with TRBD1. V shed 5 bases, J shed 2 bases, and the junction held 5 bases outside the gene matches. The germline gives CDR1 SNHLY, CDR2 FYNNEI. CDR3 length equals 14 residues.

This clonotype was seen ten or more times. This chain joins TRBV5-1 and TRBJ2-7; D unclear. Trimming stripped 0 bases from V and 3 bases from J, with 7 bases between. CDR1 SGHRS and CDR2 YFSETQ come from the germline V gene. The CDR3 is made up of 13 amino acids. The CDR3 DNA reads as TGCGCCAGCAGCTTGGTGGGCGACTACGAGCAGTACTTC. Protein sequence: CASSLVGDYEQYF.

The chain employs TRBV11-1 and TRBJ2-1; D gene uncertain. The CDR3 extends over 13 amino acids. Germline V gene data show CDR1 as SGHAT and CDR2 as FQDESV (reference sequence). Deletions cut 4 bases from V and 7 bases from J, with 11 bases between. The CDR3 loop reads CASSSRNSNEQFF. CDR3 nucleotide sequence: TGTGCCAGCAGCTCCCGTAACAGTAATGAGCAGTTCTTC. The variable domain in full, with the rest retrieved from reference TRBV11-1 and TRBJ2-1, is EAEVAQSPRYKITEKSQAVAFWCDPISGHATLYWYRQILGQGPELLVQFQDESVVDDSQLPKDRFSAERLKGVDSTLKIQPAELGDSAMYLCASSSRNSNEQFFGPGTRLTVL.

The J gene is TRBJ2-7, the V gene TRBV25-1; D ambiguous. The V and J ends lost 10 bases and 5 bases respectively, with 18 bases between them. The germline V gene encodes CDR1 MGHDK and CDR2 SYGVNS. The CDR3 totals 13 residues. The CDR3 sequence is CATTSPNANEQYF. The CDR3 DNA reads TGTGCCACCACTTCTCCGAACGCCAACGAGCAGTACTTC.

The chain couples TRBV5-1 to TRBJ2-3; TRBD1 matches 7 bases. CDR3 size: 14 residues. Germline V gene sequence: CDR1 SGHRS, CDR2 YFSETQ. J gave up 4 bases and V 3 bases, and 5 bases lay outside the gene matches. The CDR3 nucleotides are TGCGCCAGCAGCTCGACAGGGTCCCCAGATACGCAGTATTTT. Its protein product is CASSSTGSPDTQYF. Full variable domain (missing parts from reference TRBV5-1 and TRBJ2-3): KAGVTQTPRYLIKTRGQQVTLSCSPISGHRSVSWYQQTPGQGLQFLFEYFSETQRNKGNFPGRFSGRQFSNSRSEMNVSTLELGDSALYLCASSSTGSPDTQYFGPGTRLTVL.

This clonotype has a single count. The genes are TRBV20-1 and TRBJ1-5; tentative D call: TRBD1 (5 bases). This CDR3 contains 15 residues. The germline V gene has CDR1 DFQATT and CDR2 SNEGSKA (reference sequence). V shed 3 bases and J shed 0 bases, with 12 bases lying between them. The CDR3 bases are TGCAGTGCTAGTGGCAGGGTCCTTAGCAATCAGCCCCAGCATTTT. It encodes CSASGRVLSNQPQHF.

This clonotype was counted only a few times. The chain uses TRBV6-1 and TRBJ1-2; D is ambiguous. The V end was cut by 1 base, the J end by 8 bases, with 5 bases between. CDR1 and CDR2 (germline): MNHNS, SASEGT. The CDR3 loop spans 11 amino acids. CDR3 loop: CASSEGQGYTF. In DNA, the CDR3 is TGTGCCAGCAGTGAAGGGCAAGGCTACACCTTC.

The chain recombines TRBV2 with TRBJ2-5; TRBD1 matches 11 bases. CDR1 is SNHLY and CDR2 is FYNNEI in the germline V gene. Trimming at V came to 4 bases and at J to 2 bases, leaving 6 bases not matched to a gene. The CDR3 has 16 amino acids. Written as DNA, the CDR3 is TGTGCCAGCAGTGCCACCCGGGACAGGGGGCAAGAGACCCAGTACTTC. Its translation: CASSATRDRGQETQYF.

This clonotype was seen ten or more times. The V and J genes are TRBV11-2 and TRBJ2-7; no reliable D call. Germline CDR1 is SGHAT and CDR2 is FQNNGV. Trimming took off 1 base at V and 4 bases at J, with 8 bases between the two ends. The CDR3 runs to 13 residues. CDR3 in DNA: TGTGCCAGCAGCTTAGTCGTCGGATACGAGCAGTACTTC. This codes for CASSLVVGYEQYF.

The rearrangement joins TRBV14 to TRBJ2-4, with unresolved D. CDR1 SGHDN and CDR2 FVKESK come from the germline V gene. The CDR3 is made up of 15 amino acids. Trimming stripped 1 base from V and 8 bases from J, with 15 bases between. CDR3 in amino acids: CASSQGTNFRDIQYF. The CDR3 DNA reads TGTGCCAGCAGCCAAGGAACCAACTTTAGGGACATTCAGTACTTC.

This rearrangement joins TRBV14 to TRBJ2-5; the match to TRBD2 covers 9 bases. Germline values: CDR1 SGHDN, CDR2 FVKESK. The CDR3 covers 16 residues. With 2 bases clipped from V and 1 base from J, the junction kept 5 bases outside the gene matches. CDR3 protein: CASSQLGAGGQETQYF. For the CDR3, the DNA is TGTGCCAGCAGCCAATTAGGAGCGGGGGGCCAAGAGACCCAGTACTTC.